In this sample, the clone carrying this TCR beta chain turned up many times. Its antigen remains unidentified. This specimen belongs to a study of human T cells and chemical hapten exposure. In the authors' workflow: TCR counts had a median of approximately 87,000 per sample and spanned roughly 20,000 to 690,600. In TCRdb, the RACE reads were re-called with MiXCR into one record per CDR3 protein. These V and J calls derive from TCRdb rather than the authors' analysis. The sample lists about 30,000 distinct CDR3 sequences; roughly 5.5% were seen once. Study-wide findings and caveats: High-frequency TCRs, those above 1 in 1000, stayed the same after DPC sensitization.

Documented time point: healthy volunteer bleed at 6 weeks. The authors' total RNA extraction used unfractionated whole blood. Trimming left V 1 base short and J 6 bases short, with 4 bases between. The CDR3 runs to 11 residues. Input material: whole blood. The chain is built from TRBV12-3 or TRBV12-4 and TRBJ2-7; D is unresolved. The sequence was obtained from a human donor in good health. Some clones in this sample may be carry-over from other donors' samples. The CDR3 loop reads CASSLGGEQYF. CDR3 sequence (DNA): TGTGCCAGCAGTTTAGGCGGCGAGCAGTACTTC.